This T cell receptor (beta chain) is drawn from a study of cytomegalovirus exposure and HLA in healthy donors. Findings of the study overall: DRB1 showed the most TCR associations and HLA-C the fewest in a later analysis, as rates varied by HLA locus.

Per germline, CDR1 KGHSH and CDR2 LQKENI. The CDR3 runs 13 residues. Trimming removed 6 bases from V and 3 bases from J, with 11 bases in between. A word on this clone: Its antigen is undetermined.

The PCR used 60 Vbeta and 13 Jbeta primers. Sequenced by immunoSEQ multiplex PCR; TCRdb stores in-frame clones only, minus some. The sample consists of about 160,000 clones, about 80% of them appearing once. The sequence came from a woman aged 45-60 years in good health and CMV-seropositive. The rearrangement links TRBV18 to TRBJ1-2; D is unresolved. The sample comprised PBMCs. CDR3 nucleotide sequence: TGTGCCAGCTCCCCGGAGAGGGACTATGGCTACACCTTC. Amino acid sequence: CASSPERDYGYTF. The full variable domain, in which reference TRBV18 and TRBJ1-2 provide the parts outside the CDR3, is NAGVMQNPRHLVRRRGQEARLRCSPMKGHSHVYWYRQLPEEGLKFMVYLQKENIIDESGMPKERFSAEFPKEGPSILRIQQVVRGDSAAYFCASSPERDYGYTFGSGTRLTVV.